This T cell receptor (beta chain) was recorded in a study of T cells in Graves' hyperthyroidism and ophthalmopathy. Study-wide findings and caveats: Most thyroid clonotypes expanded above 0.001 appeared in blood too.

Amplification targeted TCR beta CDR3 regions from RNA transcripts. Carried out on the TCR CDR3, a first-round RT-PCR used the HTBI primer set. TCRdb ran MiXCR on the multiplex PCR reads and lists one entry per CDR3 protein. This table has 400,000 to 600,000 distinct CDR3 sequences, about a fifth appearing once. The CDR3 spans 14 residues. The germline CDR1 and CDR2 sequences are MNHEY and SMNVEV (reference sequence). Unmatched junction bases numbered 8, after V lost 8 bases and J lost 4 bases. This clonotype was detected many times. Its antigen remains unidentified. The sample was blood. The TCR sequence derives from a man aged 18 to 29 with Graves' hyperthyroidism. The chain uses TRBV27 and TRBJ1-5, with TRBD1 identical over 7 bases. The CDR3 sequence: CASGRQGGNQPQHF. CDR3 nucleotide sequence: TGTGCCAGCGGTAGACAGGGAGGAAATCAGCCCCAGCATTTT.